This TCR beta chain derives from a study of T cells after posttransplantation cyclophosphamide. This clone was seen many times. Assay used: immunoSEQ multiplex PCR; TCRdb lists only in-frame clones, some missing. The sample contains about 22,000 clones, none occurring once; less than 5.5% lies in the top ten. The CDR3 length is 19 residues. Germline V CDR1 and CDR2: SGHRS, YFSETQ. V trimming: 0 bases; J trimming: 0 bases; junction bases outside the gene matches: 12. This sequence joins TRBV5-1 and TRBJ2-5; 9 bases agree with TRBD2. Sample: PBMCs. The source of this sequence is a woman aged 50 to 65 in good health, CMV-negative, and a related stem cell transplant donor. The CDR3 DNA reads TGCGCCAGCAGCTTGGGCGTAGCGGGAGAGGGGTCGTACCAAGAGACCCAGTACTTC. Amino acids: CASSLGVAGEGSYQETQYF.